This TCR beta chain was sequenced during a study of T cells in Graves' hyperthyroidism and ophthalmopathy. The CDR3 length is 13 residues. Germline CDR1 MNHNS, CDR2 SASEGT. Trimming pared 7 bases from V and 3 bases from J, leaving 13 bases between. This clonotype occurred a few times. The source material, RNA transcripts, was used to amplify TCR beta CDR3 regions. First-round RT-PCR of the TCR CDR3 relied on the HTBI primer set. TCRdb redid the calling of the multiplex PCR reads with MiXCR, one entry per CDR3 protein. The sample contains hundreds of thousands of distinct CDR3 sequences, 25% of which appear only once.

The TCR originated in a man aged 50 or older with Graves' hyperthyroidism. What was sequenced was blood. V and J are TRBV6-1 and TRBJ2-7, with a possible D match to TRBD1 (6 bases). CDR3 sequence: CASNMNRDYEQYF. CDR3 bases: TGTGCCAGCAATATGAACAGGGACTACGAGCAGTACTTC.